The present T cell receptor (beta chain) was sequenced within a study of cytomegalovirus exposure and HLA in healthy donors (dated by TCRdb to about 2017). With regard to the full study: The 670 or so repertoires of the first cohort and the 110 or so validation repertoires were produced on the same platform, according to a later analysis. The study was designed to test whether signatures of past pathogen exposure could be identified by cataloging public T cell receptors. In addition to the first cohort of 500 to 850 subjects, a separate validation cohort of around 110 different subjects was used. To predict cytomegalovirus infection status, the study brought together high-throughput TCR immunosequencing, statistical association of individual TCRs with disease status, and machine learning. The research as a whole found: A few of the identified cytomegalovirus-associated TCR beta chains were confirmed in vitro to be specific for cytomegalovirus antigens. In both the original and validation cohorts, the classifier was reported to diagnose cytomegalovirus status with high specificity and sensitivity. The validation cohort had no HLA typing available for a later analysis, so co-occurrence within that cohort was assessed over all 130 or so repertoires. It was suggested by the authors that the approach could potentially be generalized to other disease states and immunological phenotypes. A total of fewer than 200 TCR beta chains were listed by the study as associated with cytomegalovirus. Most TCR sequences were seen in very few donors, while some public TCRs were found in many individuals. Subsequent analysis determined that TCRs grouped into clusters in the first cohort also showed a tendency toward co-occurrence across the 120 validation repertoires, and 94% of cluster scores exceeded 0.

Receptor libraries were prepared by the immunoSEQ multiplex PCR assay. In the paper's pipeline: To diagnose cytomegalovirus status from the catalog of TCR beta chain sequences, a statistical classification framework was built. Entries here come from immuneACCESS through TCRdb and include only in-frame sequences with V and J called. Some clones fail to appear in such tables; in the studies checked, an unresolved V gene covers under half of the shortfall, and the cause of the remainder is unknown. That table gives V, J and clone size, and the DNA gave D and trimming. For this sample there are about 330,000 clones; roughly 88% appear just once. 0.65% to 0.85% of the sample rests with the top ten. Donors formed part of the validation cohort, which comprised 120 or so subjects and was distinct from the first cohort of 550 to 850 subjects. For this clone: Its antigen is not yet known. Nothing much larger sits one base from this clone, and base qualities are not available.

The CDR3, cysteine through phenylalanine, is 14 amino acids long. The read is trimmed to its CDR3 DNA, 42 bases read in frame from base 1. Via the germline V gene (reference sequence), CDR1 is GTSNPN and CDR2 SVGIG. V and J are truncated by 5 bases and 8 bases respectively, leaving an intervening sequence of 21 bases. This clonotype was obtained from a woman aged 18-35 years in good health and CMV-seronegative. Sequencing used PBMCs. Recombination linked TRBV30 to TRBJ1-2, with the D gene not confidently named. The nucleotide sequence reads TGTGCCTGGGCCGGTAGCGGGTTTGCCTCCGGCTACACCTTC. The resulting protein is CAWAGSGFASGYTF.